This TCR beta chain was found in a study of shared clonotypes between healthy human individuals. Background on the study: In total, the donors were two women and a few men aged 18 to 49. Study observations and caveats: Investigators collected only blood, and repertoires in tissues likely differ.

Partitioning of CD4+ cells yielded a CD45RA+ naive subset and a CD45RA-negative memory subset. The repertoire was sequenced with immunoSEQ multiplex PCR; TCRdb's copy has only in-frame clones and lacks some. Here the sample spans roughly 2,300,000 clones, roughly 92% being singletons. The CDR3 runs to 15 residues. V was cut by 5 bases and J by 4 bases, with 17 bases left in between. From germline, CDR1 is SGDLS and CDR2 YYNGEE. To note about this clone: Antigen specificity is unknown.

The sample was naive CD4+ T cells from PBMCs. Subset meaning: CD45RA+ positively selected. This TCR was recovered from a man aged 18 to 30 in good health. Some clones in this sample may be carry-over from other donors' samples. The chain employs TRBV9 and TRBJ2-3; D is unclear. CDR3 nucleotide sequence: TGTGCCAGCAGTCGTTCACCGGTGGGCCCAGATACGCAGTATTTT. Translation gives CASSRSPVGPDTQYF.